A selection of T cell receptor beta chains follows, all from one sample in a study of cytomegalovirus exposure and HLA in healthy donors. Sequencing was performed with immunoSEQ multiplex PCR; in TCRdb, only in-frame clones are kept and a portion is missing. The data contain around 230,000 clones, roughly 85% of them singletons. The sequencing sample was made of PBMCs. The receptors stem from a girl aged 2 to 9 in good health and CMV-seronegative. Both conserved end residues are part of each CDR3. Each record gives: J gene, V gene, D gene, CDR3 protein. A D gene is named only where the DNA matches it firmly.

>TRBJ2-2|TRBV5-6|-
CASSLGGGPGELFF
>TRBJ1-2|TRBV27|TRBD1
CASRGTTGIYGYTF
>TRBJ2-3|TRBV15|-
CATSRGRDIVTDTQYF
>TRBJ1-5|TRBV6-1|TRBD1
CASSEVRQGNQPQHF
>TRBJ2-3|TRBV10-2|-
CASSDLLRGAGPPDTQYF
>TRBJ2-1|TRBV4-1|TRBD1
CASSSRQGTLSNEQFF
>TRBJ2-3|TRBV5-6|-
CASTSGTDTQYF
>TRBJ1-5|TRBV2|-
CASIPVPGGNQPQHF
>TRBJ1-1|TRBV5-1|-
CASSLLGGKEAFF
>TRBJ2-3|TRBV5-1|TRBD2
CASSLIGGGPTDTQYF
>TRBJ1-2|TRBV20-1|-
CSARWTPLTF
>TRBJ2-1|TRBV7-9|-
CASSLALGGNEQFF
>TRBJ1-2|TRBV15|-
CATSTLSIRGSSGYTF
>TRBJ1-1|TRBV2|-
CASSALLEAANTEAFF
>TRBJ1-1|TRBV2|-
CASREWLRVSSGLGKPTEAFF
>TRBJ1-3|TRBV30|-
CAWSSGTPGNTIYF
>TRBJ2-3|TRBV11-1|TRBD1
CASSRRQGQADTQYF
>TRBJ1-4|TRBV5-1|-
CASSLEGVQGGKKLFF
>TRBJ2-7|TRBV5-5|-
CASSLSDIRSYEQYF
>TRBJ1-5|TRBV4-1|-
CASSQDRDQPQHF